The entry below describes one TCR beta chain. Its target is unknown. Other DNA sequences in this sample translate to the same CDR3. The sample originates from a study of Tregs in tolerant kidney transplant recipients. Whole-study context: Recipients received nonmyeloablative bone marrow transplants from related graft donors, with transient mixed chimerism. Study-wide results and limits: Expanding Tregs on activated donor B cells appeared to best identify donor-specific TCRbeta clones. Findings come from small patient numbers and require larger validation.

The V segment lost 5 bases and the J segment 5 bases; nucleotides outside the gene matches: 3. This CDR3 spans 13 amino acids. CDR1 and CDR2 (germline): GTSNPN, SVGIG (reference sequence). Unstimulated regulatory T cells (CD4+CD25+CD127-), CD4+CD25- non-regulatory cells, CD4 and CD8 cells were FACS-sorted from thawed PBMCs. Assay used: immunoSEQ multiplex PCR; TCRdb lists only in-frame clones, some missing. The data show about 60,000 clones, roughly 92% seen once. The sample was CD8+ T cells from blood, taken before the transplant. The V call is TRBV30, the J call TRBJ1-6; 7 bases line up with TRBD1. The source of this sequence is a human donor who received a combined kidney and bone marrow transplant. CDR3 residues: CAWDRVNNSPLHF. In nucleotides, the CDR3 is TGTGCCTGGGACAGGGTCAATAATTCACCCCTCCACTTT.